Presented here are 20 T cell receptor beta chains from one specimen sequenced in a study of blood T cell repertoires in COVID-19. TCRdb keeps only in-frame clones here, not all; method: immunoSEQ multiplex PCR. Of under 150,000 clones in the sample, approximately 90% are singletons; the top ten hold around 28%. The sequenced sample was peripheral blood. These receptors were taken from a human donor in a cohort sampled during active COVID-19.

V usage is TRBV30 and J usage is TRBJ2-3, with D possibly being TRBD1 (5 bases). The CDR3 covers 13 residues. Deletions cut 6 bases from V and 4 bases from J, with 14 bases between. CDR1 and CDR2 (germline): GTSNPN, SVGIG (reference sequence). This chain's CDR3 is CACLTVVADTQYF. The CDR3 coding sequence is TGTGCCTGCCTGACAGTCGTGGCAGATACGCAGTATTTT.

The chain employs TRBV6-2 or TRBV6-3 and TRBJ2-1; the match to TRBD2 covers 9 bases. Germline loops: CDR1 MNHEY, CDR2 SVGEGT. V shed 0 bases and J 7 bases; nucleotides not matched to a gene: 16. The CDR3 has 19 residues. CDR3 loop: CASSYSMLMGTSHSNEQFF. As DNA, the CDR3 is TGTGCCAGCAGTTACTCGATGTTAATGGGGACTAGCCATTCGAATGAGCAGTTCTTC.

The chain joins TRBV3-1 (or the pseudogene TRBV3-2) to TRBJ1-4, with a tentative D call TRBD1 (5 bases). The CDR3 spans 16 residues. The germline V gene has CDR1 LGHDT and CDR2 YNNKEL (reference sequence). Trimming stripped 4 bases from V and 4 bases from J, with 16 bases between. CDR3 DNA sequence: TGTGCCAGCAGCCCCCGGGGGGAGTACTTTAATGAAAAACTGTTTTTT. As protein: CASSPRGEYFNEKLFF.

V usage is TRBV9 and J usage is TRBJ2-1, with D possibly TRBD2 on 6 matching bases. Per germline, CDR1 SGDLS and CDR2 YYNGEE. The CDR3 runs to 14 residues. Deletions cut 4 bases from V and 7 bases from J, with 15 bases between. CDR3 sequence (DNA): TGTGCCAGCAGCCCGGGGGAGGTTTCAAATGAGCAGTTCTTC. Amino acid sequence: CASSPGEVSNEQFF.

This clone appeared a single time. This rearrangement joins TRBV5-1 to TRBJ2-1; TRBD1 matches at 9 bases. J lost 6 bases, V lost 3 bases, and 10 bases had no gene match. Germline CDR1 SGHRS, CDR2 YFSETQ. This CDR3 contains 16 residues. CDR3 in DNA: TGCGCCAGCAGCTCCCTGGGGGGACAGGGTTCCAATGAGCAGTTCTTC. This sequence encodes CASSSLGGQGSNEQFF. Looking up the rest from reference TRBV5-1 and TRBJ2-1 gives the full variable domain: KAGVTQTPRYLIKTRGQQVTLSCSPISGHRSVSWYQQTPGQGLQFLFEYFSETQRNKGNFPGRFSGRQFSNSRSEMNVSTLELGDSALYLCASSSLGGQGSNEQFFGPGTRLTVL.

V and J are TRBV20-1 and TRBJ2-6, with 9 bases lining up with TRBD1. The CDR3 spans 16 residues. CDR1 and CDR2 (germline): DFQATT, SNEGSKA (reference sequence). The V segment lost 3 bases and the J segment 4 bases; nucleotides outside the gene matches: 7. DNA for the CDR3: TGCAGTGCTAGTCCCGGGACAGGGTTCGGGGCCAACGTCCTGACTTTC. This translates into CSASPGTGFGANVLTF.

This chain connects TRBV10-2 to TRBJ2-6, with a weak D call TRBD1 (5 bases). Germline V CDR1 and CDR2: WSHSY, SAAADI. The CDR3 is 16 amino acids. V lost 5 bases and J 0 bases, leaving 11 bases between the germline ends. CDR3 sequence: CASSLGHISGANVLTF. In DNA form, the CDR3 reads TGCGCCAGCAGTCTAGGACACATCTCTGGGGCCAACGTCCTGACTTTC.

The genes are TRBV25-1 and TRBJ1-6, with 7 bases matching TRBD1. The V segment lost 4 bases and the J segment 12 bases; nucleotides outside the gene matches: 6. CDR1 MGHDK and CDR2 SYGVNS come from the germline V gene. This CDR3 is 13 amino acids long. Written as DNA, the CDR3 is TGTGCCAGCAGTGGACAGGGCAAGGTACCCCTCCACTTT. Translated, it gives CASSGQGKVPLHF.

The chain has TRBV4-1 and TRBJ1-1, with D uncertain. Trimming took 4 bases from V and 8 from J, leaving 14 bases between them. The CDR3 is 13 amino acids. Germline loops: CDR1 MGHRA, CDR2 YSYEKL. CDR3 nucleotide sequence: TGCGCCAGCAGCCGAGCGGGTAGAAGGGAAGCTTTCTTT. Residues: CASSRAGRREAFF.

The CDR3 DNA reads as TGTGCCAGCAGTGAAACGGAGGTGAGGGACAACTCCTACGAGCAGTACTTC. Encoded protein: CASSETEVRDNSYEQYF. This chain joins TRBV6-1 and TRBJ2-7; a possible D gene is TRBD1 (6 bases). Trimming took 2 bases from V and 0 from J, leaving 17 bases between them. The CDR3 is 17 residues long. Germline V gene lookup returns CDR1 MNHNS and CDR2 SASEGT.

The rearrangement links TRBV5-4 to TRBJ2-3; no clear D. Germline CDR1 reads SGHNT; CDR2 reads YYREEE (reference sequence). The germline V and J ends were trimmed by 4 bases and 4 bases, with 10 bases remaining between them. The CDR3 consists of 13 residues. The chain's CDR3 is CASSIANSDTQYF. Here the CDR3 DNA reads TGTGCCAGCAGCATAGCCAATTCAGATACGCAGTATTTT.

This clone occurred a few times. V is TRBV5-1 and J is TRBJ1-4; TRBD1 is a possible D gene (5 bases). Trimming pared 6 bases from V and 2 bases from J, leaving 11 bases between. The CDR3 contains 14 residues. Germline lookup yields CDR1 SGHRS and CDR2 YFSETQ. CDR3 DNA sequence: TGCGCCAGCAATACGGGGGAGACTAATGAAAAACTGTTTTTT. Protein sequence: CASNTGETNEKLFF.

The chain links TRBV19 to TRBJ2-1; 8 nucleotides align to TRBD1. The CDR3 has 14 residues. With V trimmed by 6 bases and J by 4 bases, 5 bases remained unmatched. Germline assignment: CDR1 LNHDA and CDR2 SQIVND (reference sequence). The CDR3 protein is CASSPGGLYNEQFF. CDR3 nucleotides: TGTGCCAGTAGCCCAGGGGGCTTATACAATGAGCAGTTCTTC.

The J gene is TRBJ1-5, the V gene TRBV27, with D unresolved. The CDR3 length is 15 residues. From germline, CDR1 is MNHEY and CDR2 SMNVEV (reference sequence). V lost 2 bases and J 2 bases, leaving 10 bases between the germline ends. The CDR3 coding sequence is TGTGCCAGCAGTTTAGCCGGGATGGGCAATCAGCCCCAGCATTTT. Its translation: CASSLAGMGNQPQHF.

This chain uses TRBV12-3 or TRBV12-4 with TRBJ2-1; 7 bases align to TRBD2. Unmatched junction bases numbered 2, after V lost 2 bases and J lost 7 bases. This CDR3 region has 13 residues. The CDR3, as DNA: TGTGCCAGCAGTTTAATGCGGGAGAATGAGCAGTTCTTC. It codes for CASSLMRENEQFF.

The chain is built from TRBV7-2 and TRBJ2-5; 8 positions match TRBD2. Trimming at V came to 3 bases and at J to 5 bases, leaving 8 bases not matched to a gene. The CDR3 has 15 amino acids. CDR1 and CDR2 (germline): SGHTA, FQGNSA. CDR3 bases: TGTGCCAGCAGCTTTTTAGCGGGGACCCGGGAGACCCAGTACTTC. It translates to CASSFLAGTRETQYF.

This chain links TRBV11-2 with TRBJ2-7; 8 bases map to TRBD2. J was trimmed by 5 bases and V by 4 bases; bases with no gene match: 10. CDR3 length: 15 residues. Germline-derived CDR1 and CDR2 are SGHAT and FQNNGV. The CDR3 region has the DNA TGTGCCAGCAGCTATGAGCGGGGGCAACCCGACGAGCAGTACTTC. It codes for CASSYERGQPDEQYF.

This clone was picked up one time. This chain joins TRBV3-1 (or the pseudogene TRBV3-2) and TRBJ1-2, with unresolved D. Trimming pared 0 bases from V and 8 bases from J, leaving 7 bases between. From germline, CDR1 is LGHDT and CDR2 YNNKEL (reference sequence). The CDR3 runs 12 residues. CDR3 DNA sequence: TGTGCCAGCAGCCAAGAGAGGCGCGGCTACACCTTC. Its protein product is CASSQERRGYTF.

The CDR3 DNA follows: TGTGCCAGCAGCGCTGCGGAAGGGGGTCCCTACGAGCAGTACTTC. Encoded protein: CASSAAEGGPYEQYF. This chain links TRBV9 with TRBJ2-7; tentatively, D is TRBD1 (6 bases). The CDR3 covers 15 residues. Trimming cost V 3 bases and J 2 bases, with 15 bases left between them. Looked up from germline, CDR1 is SGDLS and CDR2 is YYNGEE.

This chain uses TRBV20-1 with TRBJ1-2; no reliable D call. V was cut by 4 bases and J by 4 bases, with 7 bases left in between. This CDR3 spans 11 amino acids. Per germline, CDR1 DFQATT and CDR2 SNEGSKA (reference sequence). The CDR3 reads CSANPGYGYTF. The CDR3 DNA sequence: TGCAGTGCTAACCCCGGCTATGGCTACACCTTC.